Listed below are T cell receptor beta chains from one sample, sequenced in a study of CD8+ T cells in alopecia areata. Data came from immunoSEQ multiplex PCR; TCRdb stores just in-frame clones and leaves some out. The table includes more than 150,000 clones, around 60% detected once. Sequenced material: CD4+ T cells sorted from blood, taken at week 4, from a patient treated with tofacitinib. These receptors were taken from a human donor with alopecia areata. Both conserved end residues are part of each CDR3. Each record gives: D gene, J gene, clone size, V gene, CDR3 DNA, CDR3 protein. The D gene is left open where the match is weak. Expanded clones get a size class; other rows say once, few or many, or leave the size out.

>TRBD2|TRBJ2-3|few|TRBV5-1
TGCGCCAGCAGCTTGGTCCAGCGGGGGAGCACAGATACGCAGTATTTT
CASSLVQRGSTDTQYF
>NA|TRBJ1-1|NA|TRBV29-1
TGCAGCGTTGGACGGCTCACTGAAGCTTTCTTT
CSVGRLTEAFF
>TRBD2|TRBJ2-1|NA|TRBV9
TGTGCCAGCAGCCGGGAGGCGGGGAGCTCCTACAATGAGCAGTTCTTC
CASSREAGSSYNEQFF
>NA|TRBJ2-7|few|TRBV5-6
TGTGCCAGCAGCTTGTACCGGAGCTCCTACGAGCAGTACTTC
CASSLYRSSYEQYF
>NA|TRBJ1-1|NA|TRBV11-2
TGTGCCAGCAGCTTTGGGACAGAAGCTTTCTTT
CASSFGTEAFF
>NA|TRBJ1-2|NA|TRBV28
TGTGCCAGCAGCCGGACAGCCTATGGCTACACCTTC
CASSRTAYGYTF
>TRBD2|TRBJ2-7|NA|TRBV30
TGTGCCTGGAACTTGGGGGGGTCCCAACCCTACGAGCAGTACTTC
CAWNLGGSQPYEQYF
>NA|TRBJ1-5|NA|TRBV12-5
TGTGCTAGTGGCCCGGGACATTCGCATCAGCCCCAGCATTTT
CASGPGHSHQPQHF
>NA|TRBJ1-5|NA|TRBV19
TGTGCCAGTAGTAAGGGGCAGGGCAATCAGCCCCAGCATTTT
CASSKGQGNQPQHF
>NA|TRBJ1-2|NA|TRBV5-4
TGTGCCAGCAGCTTGGGCCAGGAACCCTTGGCCTATGGCTACACCTTC
CASSLGQEPLAYGYTF
>NA|TRBJ2-5|NA|TRBV7-2
TGTGCCAGCAGCGTCTTAGAGACCCAGTACTTC
CASSVLETQYF
>NA|TRBJ2-3|NA|TRBV5-1
TGCGCCAGCAGCCCGGAGGGACAGCGCCTTTATACGCAGTATTTT
CASSPEGQRLYTQYF
>NA|TRBJ2-7|NA|TRBV30
TGTGCCTGGAGTGTACGGGGGTACGAGCAGTACTTC
CAWSVRGYEQYF
>NA|TRBJ2-3|once|TRBV11-2
TGTGCCAGCAACCCTAGGGCAGGCACAGATACGCAGTATTTT
CASNPRAGTDTQYF
>TRBD1|TRBJ2-7|NA|TRBV27
TGTGCCAGCACCCCCTACCGTTTCCGGGACAGGGGAAGCGAGCAGTACTTC
CASTPYRFRDRGSEQYF
>TRBD1|TRBJ2-2|few|TRBV7-2
TGTGCCAGCAGCCCGCGACAGGGGACGAACACCGGGGAGCTGTTTTTT
CASSPRQGTNTGELFF
>NA|TRBJ2-7|NA|TRBV5-1
TGCGCCAGCAGTCCCTCCTACGAGCAGTACTTC
CASSPSYEQYF
>TRBD1|TRBJ1-2|NA|TRBV5-4
TGTGCCAGCAGCAGGGGACAGACAATGAACTATGGCTACACCTTC
CASSRGQTMNYGYTF
>NA|TRBJ2-6|NA|TRBV4-3
TGCGCCAGCAGCTCGGGGACTGGGGCCAACGTCCTGACTTTC
CASSSGTGANVLTF
>TRBD1|TRBJ2-5|NA|TRBV5-5
TGTGCCAGCAGCGGCCGGGACAGGGGAGGCGAGACCCAGTACTTC
CASSGRDRGGETQYF
>NA|TRBJ1-2|once|TRBV2
TGTGCCAGCAGTGAGCAGGAAACTAACTATGGCTACACCTTC
CASSEQETNYGYTF
>NA|TRBJ2-6|NA|TRBV5-5
TGTGCCAGCACCGTGACCTCTGGGGCCAACGTCCTGACTTTC
CASTVTSGANVLTF
>NA|TRBJ1-1|NA|TRBV18
TGTGCCAGCTCACCTTGGACAAAGAACACTGAAGCTTTCTTT
CASSPWTKNTEAFF
>NA|TRBJ2-5|few|TRBV5-1
TGCGCCAGCAGCTTCCAATCTCAAACAGGATCGGAGACCCAGTACTTC
CASSFQSQTGSETQYF
>NA|TRBJ1-1|NA|TRBV9
TGTGCCAGCAGTGCCGGGGCGGCTGAAGCTTTCTTT
CASSAGAAEAFF
>NA|TRBJ2-1|NA|TRBV5-6
TGTGCCAGCAGCCTCAGGGTGGACTCCTACAATGAGCAGTTCTTC
CASSLRVDSYNEQFF
>NA|TRBJ2-3|NA|TRBV5-6
TGTGCCAGCAGCTTGGGTGGCAGCTTCACAGATACGCAGTATTTT
CASSLGGSFTDTQYF
>NA|TRBJ1-5|NA|TRBV29-1
TGCAGCGTTGTGGGGCTAGGGAGAGATCAGCCCCAGCATTTT
CSVVGLGRDQPQHF
>NA|TRBJ1-5|NA|TRBV30
TGTGCCTGGCTACAGGATAGCAATCAGCCCCAGCATTTT
CAWLQDSNQPQHF
>TRBD2|TRBJ2-1|NA|TRBV2
TGTGCCAGCAGTGAATCTCTACGGGGGGAGCGTGAGCAGTTCTTC
CASSESLRGEREQFF
>TRBD1|TRBJ1-1|NA|TRBV30
TGTGCCTGGAGTTCCCGCGGGACAGGGAACACTGAAGCTTTCTTT
CAWSSRGTGNTEAFF
>TRBD1|TRBJ2-2|NA|TRBV25-1
TGTGCCACCACACAGGGGGACGCTTATAACACCGGGGAGCTGTTTTTT
CATTQGDAYNTGELFF
>NA|TRBJ1-1|NA|TRBV29-1
TGCAGCGTTCTCCGGAACACTGAAGCTTTCTTT
CSVLRNTEAFF
>NA|TRBJ1-2|once|TRBV2
TGTGCCAGCAATTTCCCGGGGAACTATGGCTACACCTTC
CASNFPGNYGYTF
>NA|TRBJ1-2|NA|TRBV30
TGTGCCTGGAGGGGGGAGGTAGGCTATGGCTACACCTTC
CAWRGEVGYGYTF
>NA|TRBJ2-1|NA|TRBV11-2
TGTGCCAGCAGCTTAGCATTCTCAGCTTCCTACAATGAGCAGTTCTTC
CASSLAFSASYNEQFF
>TRBD1|TRBJ2-5|once|TRBV28
TGTGCCAGCAGGACGGACAGGGGGCCGGAGACCCAGTACTTC
CASRTDRGPETQYF
>NA|TRBJ2-1|NA|TRBV6-5
TGTGCCAGCAGAATGGGGAATTACAATGAGCAGTTCTTC
CASRMGNYNEQFF
>NA|TRBJ1-4|NA|TRBV29-1
TGCAGCGCCCGGACGAATGAAAAACTGTTTTTT
CSARTNEKLFF
>TRBD1|TRBJ2-7|many|TRBV7-2
TGTGCCAGCAGCTCGGGTTCCGGGACAGGGCAGTACTTC
CASSSGSGTGQYF
>NA|TRBJ1-2|NA|TRBV27
TGTGCCAGCACTATCAATCCCTCTTCCTATGGCTACACCTTC
CASTINPSSYGYTF
>NA|TRBJ1-1|NA|TRBV6-4
TGTGCCAGCAGTGTCACAGGGATAGACACTGAAGCTTTCTTT
CASSVTGIDTEAFF
>NA|TRBJ2-5|NA|TRBV6-1
TGTGCCAGCAGGGACAGGACTAGTGGGGCAGAGACCCAGTACTTC
CASRDRTSGAETQYF
>TRBD1|TRBJ1-2|NA|TRBV4-1
TGCGCCAGCAGCCCCCTTGCTATTCGGACAGGGAGAGGCTACACCTTC
CASSPLAIRTGRGYTF
>NA|TRBJ2-7|NA|TRBV6-6
TGTGCCAGCAGCTACCCCATGGACGAGCAGTACTTC
CASSYPMDEQYF
>NA|TRBJ2-7|few|TRBV30
TGTGCCCGCAGTACATACCCAGGGCAAAACAGGGTGGGCGAGCAGTACTTC
CARSTYPGQNRVGEQYF
>NA|TRBJ2-3|NA|TRBV27
TGTGCCAGCAGTGCAACCGGAACAGTCAGAGGCACAGATACGCAGTATTTT
CASSATGTVRGTDTQYF
>NA|TRBJ1-2|NA|TRBV28
TGTGCCAGCAATTCGGGAGACCATGGCTACACCTTC
CASNSGDHGYTF
>TRBD2|TRBJ2-1|NA|TRBV4-1
TGCGCCAGCAGCCACCCGACTAGCGGGGGCCATGAGCAGTTCTTC
CASSHPTSGGHEQFF
>NA|TRBJ2-5|NA|TRBV28
TGTGCCAGCAGTTTTGGGGTGGCGACCCAGTACTTC
CASSFGVATQYF
>NA|TRBJ1-2|few|TRBV25-1
TGTGCCAGCAGTGAATTGAACTACACCGGTTCTAACTATGGCTACACCTTC
CASSELNYTGSNYGYTF
>TRBD1|TRBJ2-4|few|TRBV6-1
TGTGCCAGCAGTGAAGAGGGACAGGGGGACTGGACCAAAAACATTCAGTACTTC
CASSEEGQGDWTKNIQYF
>TRBD2|TRBJ2-1|NA|TRBV4-1
TGCGCCAGCAGCCAAGGAGGTCTAGCGGATCGGAATGAGCAGTTCTTC
CASSQGGLADRNEQFF
>TRBD2|TRBJ2-3|few|TRBV7-9
TGTGCCAGCAGCTCGAGGACTAGCCCCGACGATACGCAGTATTTT
CASSSRTSPDDTQYF
>NA|TRBJ1-2|few|TRBV21-1
TGTGCCAGCAGTCGGGCTCCTAACTATGGCTACACCTTC
CASSRAPNYGYTF
>NA|TRBJ2-7|NA|TRBV29-1
TGCAGCGTTGATAGGACCATGCCCCACGAGCAGTACTTC
CSVDRTMPHEQYF
>NA|TRBJ1-2|NA|TRBV29-1
TGCAGCGTTGGGGGCGGGTATGGCTACACCTTC
CSVGGGYGYTF